Listed below are T cell receptor beta chains from one sample, sequenced in a study of a mutant IDH1 vaccine in newly diagnosed glioma. The protocol was immunoSEQ multiplex PCR, while the TCRdb copy is restricted to in-frame clones and leaves out a portion. Of about 36,000 clones listed, 81% are singletons. The antigens of these receptors remain unknown. The sequencing here drew on PBMCs, taken from a glioma patient whose treatment included an IDH1 peptide vaccine. The receptors shown here come from a man aged 50 or older with glioma. Each CDR3 is given with its conserved first and last residue. A D gene is named only where the DNA matches it firmly. Clone size is stated in some rows and not others, as once, few, many or a class when expanded.

>once|-|TRBJ1-2|TRBV6-6
TGTGCCAGCAGTTACCGGGACTTGGAGAGCTACACCTTC
CASSYRDLESYTF
>-|-|TRBJ2-3|TRBV6-6
TGTGCCAGCAGCCCGGAAACAGATACGCAGTATTTT
CASSPETDTQYF
>-|-|TRBJ2-5|TRBV29-1
TGCAGCGTTGAATTTGTTCCCAGGCCCCAAATGTTACAAGAGACCCAGTACTTC
CSVEFVPRPQMLQETQYF
>few|-|TRBJ1-1|TRBV19
TGTGCCAGTAGTAAGTCGGGCAGCGGAGCTTTCTTT
CASSKSGSGAFF
>-|-|TRBJ2-7|TRBV7-2
TGTGCCAGCAGCTTAGGAGATAGCGGCTCATGGGACGAGCAGTACTTC
CASSLGDSGSWDEQYF
>-|TRBD1|TRBJ1-5|TRBV29-1
TGCAGCGTTAGGGACAGGGACCTTAATCAGCCCCAGCATTTT
CSVRDRDLNQPQHF
>once|-|TRBJ2-7|TRBV6-5
TGTGCCAGCAGTCGTGAGGACGAGCAGTACTTC
CASSREDEQYF
>-|TRBD1|TRBJ1-5|TRBV19
TGTGCCAGTAGTTCCAAGGACAGGGTACTAAATCAGCCCCAGCATTTT
CASSSKDRVLNQPQHF
>-|TRBD1|TRBJ2-7|TRBV7-9
TGTGCCAGCAGCTTAGGGGGACAGGACCCCGGGCAGTACTTC
CASSLGGQDPGQYF
>-|-|TRBJ1-1|TRBV18
TGTGCCAGCTCACCCTTGGGGCTTGACACTGAAGCTTTCTTT
CASSPLGLDTEAFF
>-|TRBD2|TRBJ2-3|TRBV5-1
TGCGCCAGCAGTTTACTAGCGCCTACTAGCACAGATACGCAGTATTTT
CASSLLAPTSTDTQYF
>-|TRBD1|TRBJ1-4|TRBV6-5
TGTGCCAGCAGTTTGAGACAGGGTAGTTGGGAAAAACTGTTTTTT
CASSLRQGSWEKLFF
>-|-|TRBJ1-2|TRBV4-1
TGCGCCAGCAGCCAACCCGGGATTAAGACAAGCGGCTACACCTTC
CASSQPGIKTSGYTF
>-|-|TRBJ1-4|TRBV7-9
TGTGCCAGCAGCCACCACAGTGGCCCTGCCGAAAAACTGTTTTTT
CASSHHSGPAEKLFF
>-|-|TRBJ1-2|TRBV11-3
TGTGCCAGCAGCTCTAACGAGGGTTCGTGCACCTTC
CASSSNEGSCTF
>-|TRBD2|TRBJ2-2|TRBV18
TGTGCCAGCTCAGATGGACTAGCCCACACCGGGGAGCTGTTTTTT
CASSDGLAHTGELFF
>-|-|TRBJ1-3|TRBV7-2
TGTGCCAGCACCAACCCTTGGGAAGCTGGAAACACCATATATTTT
CASTNPWEAGNTIYF
>-|-|TRBJ1-1|TRBV7-2
TGTGCCAGCAGGACCGCTATAGAGAACACTGAAGCTTTCTTT
CASRTAIENTEAFF
>-|-|TRBJ2-1|TRBV5-5
TGTGCCAGCAGCTTCATACGCAATGAGCAGTTCTTC
CASSFIRNEQFF
>-|-|TRBJ2-2|TRBV5-1
TGCGCCAGCAGCCTGGACACTACAGGTGGGGAGCTGTTTTTT
CASSLDTTGGELFF
>few|-|TRBJ2-3|TRBV4-3
TGCGCCAGCAGCCAAGGGCGGGACACACACACAGATACGCAGTATTTT
CASSQGRDTHTDTQYF
>-|-|TRBJ2-2|TRBV6-1
TGTGCCAGCATCGTGGGGACCGGGGAGCTGTTTTTT
CASIVGTGELFF
>-|-|TRBJ1-6|TRBV9
TGTGCCAGCAGCGTAGCTTTCGGCGCTTCACCCCTCCACTTT
CASSVAFGASPLHF
>-|-|TRBJ1-1|TRBV5-1
TGCGCCAGCAGCTTGGGCACTGAAGCTTTCTTT
CASSLGTEAFF
>-|-|TRBJ2-3|TRBV11-2
TGTGCCAGCAGCGAAGGACAGAGCACAGATACGCAGTATTTT
CASSEGQSTDTQYF
>few|TRBD1|TRBJ1-2|TRBV4-1
TGCGCCAGCAGCCAGGCCGGGACAGGGCTCAGCTATGGCTACACCTTC
CASSQAGTGLSYGYTF
>-|-|TRBJ1-6|TRBV18
TGTGCCAGCTCACCGGGGCAGGTCCGGTCACCCCTCCACTTT
CASSPGQVRSPLHF
>-|TRBD2|TRBJ2-3|TRBV4-1
TGCGCCAGCAGTACTAGCGGGAGCGCAGATACGCAGTATTTT
CASSTSGSADTQYF
>-|-|TRBJ2-3|TRBV5-1
TGCGCCAGCAGCCTGAGGACGGGTTTTCTCACAGATACGCAGTATTTT
CASSLRTGFLTDTQYF
>once|TRBD2|TRBJ2-1|TRBV14
TGTGCCAGCAGCCAACTAGCGGGAGTCAACAATGAGCAGTTCTTC
CASSQLAGVNNEQFF
>-|TRBD1|TRBJ2-2|TRBV4-2
TGTGCCAGCACCCGGACAGGGACCGGGGAGCTGTTTTTT
CASTRTGTGELFF
>-|-|TRBJ1-6|TRBV25-1
TGTGCCAGCAGTGAATCGGCGGGGGCTGGGGCACCCCTCCACTTT
CASSESAGAGAPLHF
>-|-|TRBJ2-7|TRBV5-4
TGTGCCAGCAGCTTGACTAACCAGCTCGGCGAGCAGTACTTC
CASSLTNQLGEQYF